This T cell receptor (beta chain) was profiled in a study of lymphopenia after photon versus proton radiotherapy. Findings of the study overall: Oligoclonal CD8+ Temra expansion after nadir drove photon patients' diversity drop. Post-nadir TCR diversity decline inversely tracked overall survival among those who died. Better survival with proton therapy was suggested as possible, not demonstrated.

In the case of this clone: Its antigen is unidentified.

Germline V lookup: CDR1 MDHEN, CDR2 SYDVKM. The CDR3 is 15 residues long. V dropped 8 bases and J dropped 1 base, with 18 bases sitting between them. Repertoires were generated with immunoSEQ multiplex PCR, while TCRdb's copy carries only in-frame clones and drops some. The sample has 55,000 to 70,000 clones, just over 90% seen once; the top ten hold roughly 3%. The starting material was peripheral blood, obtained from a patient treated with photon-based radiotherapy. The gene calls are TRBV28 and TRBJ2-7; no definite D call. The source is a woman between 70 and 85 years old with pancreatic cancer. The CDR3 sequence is CASGPTGLPSYEQYF. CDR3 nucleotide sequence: TGTGCCAGCGGACCTACCGGGCTTCCGTCCTACGAGCAGTACTTC.